This T cell receptor beta chain emerged from a study of T cell changes during pregnancy in multiple sclerosis. Data came from immunoSEQ multiplex PCR; TCRdb stores just in-frame clones and leaves some out. The repertoire holds some 74,000 clones, with 80% to 95% as singletons. Germline CDR1 is SQVTM and CDR2 is ANQGSEA. The CDR3 runs to 14 residues. V was shortened by 3 bases and J by 4 bases, with 12 bases between the two germline ends. The chain joins TRBV29-1 to TRBJ2-2; D uncertain. The sequencing here drew on peripheral blood, taken after pregnancy. The sequence came from a female donor in good health, enrolled as a control in a pregnancy study. The CDR3 loop is CSVEYGLGTGELFF. The DNA of the CDR3 is TGCAGCGTTGAGTACGGCCTAGGCACCGGGGAGCTGTTTTTT.